One and the same sample provided the 14 T cell receptor beta chains below, sequenced in a study of T cells and Merkel cell carcinoma outcomes. TCRdb's copy holds only in-frame clones and misses some; the assay was immunoSEQ multiplex PCR. The table lists over 10,000 clones, around 95% of them singletons. Sequencing was done on a sample of tumor tissue from Merkel cell carcinoma. The origin of the receptors is a human donor with Merkel cell carcinoma.

The gene calls are TRBV9 and TRBJ2-3, with a tentative D call TRBD2 (6 bases). The CDR3 totals 15 residues. Germline CDR1 and CDR2: SGDLS and YYNGEE. V lost 0 bases to trimming and J lost 6 bases, with 14 bases between them. CDR3 protein: CASSVVGSGVDTQYF. The DNA of the CDR3 is TGTGCCAGCAGCGTAGTTGGCTCGGGAGTGGATACGCAGTATTTT.

In its sample, this clone was seen once. The chain combines TRBV11-2 with TRBJ1-1; the D is unclear. The CDR3 sequence is 15 residues long. Germline V gives CDR1 SGHAT, CDR2 FQNNGV. V lost 0 bases to trimming and J lost 1 base, with 9 bases between them. In DNA form, the CDR3 reads TGTGCCAGCAGCTTAGATCCGTCGCAGAACACTGAAGCTTTCTTT. Translation gives CASSLDPSQNTEAFF.

This chain links TRBV18 with TRBJ2-7, with D possibly being TRBD2 (6 bases). CDR1 and CDR2 (germline): KGHSH, LQKENI. Between the trimmed V and J ends, which lost 5 bases and 0 bases, there was a span of 11 bases. This CDR3 has 14 residues. CDR3 in amino acids: CASSNIAVSYEQYF. The CDR3 DNA is TGTGCCAGCTCAAACATAGCGGTCTCCTACGAGCAGTACTTC.

The chain couples TRBV7-3 to TRBJ2-5; TRBD1 or TRBD2 may be the D gene (5 bases each). The CDR3 is 15 residues long. Germline V gene data show CDR1 as SGHTA and CDR2 as FQGTGA. The germline V and J ends were trimmed by 3 bases and 1 base, with 12 bases remaining between them. The DNA for the CDR3 is TGTGCCAGCAGCTTGGGACCTGAGGCCCAAGAGACCCAGTACTTC. Amino acid sequence: CASSLGPEAQETQYF.

The V and J genes are TRBV28 and TRBJ2-2; D might be TRBD2 (6 bases). V was trimmed by 2 bases and J by 5 bases, leaving 15 bases between them. Per the germline V gene, CDR1 is MDHEN and CDR2 is SYDVKM. This CDR3 is 16 amino acids long. The CDR3 sequence: CASSLILGGGTGELFF. The DNA of the CDR3 is TGTGCCAGCAGTTTAATATTGGGGGGAGGAACCGGGGAGCTGTTTTTT.

This rearrangement joins TRBV7-2 to TRBJ1-1, with D perhaps TRBD1 (5 bases). This CDR3 comprises 15 residues. Trimming took off 1 base at V and 7 bases at J, with 16 bases between the two ends. CDR1 is SGHTA, CDR2 FQGNSA, per germline. DNA for the CDR3: TGTGCCAGCAGCTTAGGGGGTGCGGGGGTCCGTGAAGCTTTCTTT. This encodes CASSLGGAGVREAFF.

About this clone itself: One junction end does not reproduce the germline sequence, and a read error may be involved. J is TRBJ2-7 and V is TRBV29-1; 8 bases are shared with TRBD1. CDR3 length equals 13 residues. Germline assignment: CDR1 SQVTM and CDR2 ANQGSEA. The CDR3 sequence is CSVESDRGYKQYF. CDR3 DNA: TGCAGCGTTGAGTCCGACAGGGGCTACAAGCAGTACTTC.

CDR3 in amino acids: CAWRDFTGYSYEQYF. The CDR3 DNA follows: TGTGCCTGGAGGGATTTTACAGGGTACTCCTACGAGCAGTACTTC. J is TRBJ2-7 and V is TRBV30, with D maybe TRBD1 (6 bases). Trimming shortened V by 3 bases and J by 0 bases, and 15 bases separated the two germline ends. The germline gives CDR1 GTSNPN, CDR2 SVGIG (reference sequence). The CDR3 is 15 residues long. The variable domain in full, completed from reference TRBV30 and TRBJ2-7, reads SQTIHQWPATLVQPVGSPLSLECTVEGTSNPNLYWYRQAAGRGLQLLFYSVGIGQISSEVPQNLSASRPQDRQFILSSKKLLLSDSGFYLCAWRDFTGYSYEQYFGPGTRLTVT.

This sequence joins TRBV7-2 and TRBJ2-7, with D perhaps given as TRBD1 or TRBD2 (6 bases each). This CDR3 has 19 amino acids. Germline CDR1 and CDR2: SGHTA and FQGNSA. Trimming removed 4 bases from V and 3 bases from J, with 28 bases in between. In DNA, the CDR3 is TGTGCCAGCAGCTCGAGGGTCCGGGGTGGGATGGGGGGACACTACGAGCAGTACTTC. This sequence encodes CASSSRVRGGMGGHYEQYF.

The V call is TRBV29-1, the J call TRBJ2-2, with 11 bases identical to TRBD2. Germline V gene lookup returns CDR1 SQVTM and CDR2 ANQGSEA. The ends lost 6 bases at V and 5 bases at J; junction bases unmatched: 5. This CDR3 comprises 14 residues. The CDR3 DNA reads as TGCAGCGTGAGACTAGCGGGGAGGACCGGGGAGCTGTTTTTT. Translated, it gives CSVRLAGRTGELFF.

The chain has TRBV5-6 and TRBJ1-2; possibly TRBD1 for D (5 bases). V gave up 5 bases and J gave up 4 bases, with 12 bases separating them. The germline gives CDR1 SGHDT, CDR2 YYEEEE. CDR3 length: 13 amino acids. The CDR3 nucleotides are TGTGCCAGCAGGGGGGTGAGCACCTATGGCTACACCTTC. Protein sequence: CASRGVSTYGYTF.

This clone was observed a single time. The chain is built from TRBV12-5 and TRBJ2-5; 7 nucleotides match TRBD1. Losses at the gene ends were 6 bases for V and 5 bases for J; bases not matched to a gene: 6. CDR1 and CDR2 (germline): LGHNT, FRNRAP. The CDR3 consists of 13 residues. The CDR3 is CASGSDRAETQYF. CDR3 in DNA: TGTGCTAGTGGCAGCGACAGGGCGGAGACCCAGTACTTC.

The chain has TRBV30 and TRBJ1-5; no firm D call. The CDR3 is made up of 14 amino acids. Germline CDR1 GTSNPN, CDR2 SVGIG (reference sequence). V shed 0 bases and J shed 4 bases, with 10 bases lying between them. CDR3 in DNA: TGTGCCTGGAGTGTTATGGGCGGGAATCAGCCCCAGCATTTT. Translated, it gives CAWSVMGGNQPQHF.

The CDR3 region is CASSSQGAGEQYF. CDR3 coding DNA: TGTGCCAGCAGTTCGCAGGGGGCTGGGGAGCAGTACTTC. V is TRBV7-7 and J is TRBJ2-7; 8 nucleotides match TRBD1. Germline V gene sequence: CDR1 SSHAT, CDR2 FNYEAQ (reference sequence). The V segment lost 6 bases and the J segment 7 bases; nucleotides outside the gene matches: 8. The CDR3 is 13 residues long.